One sample yielded the 24 T cell receptor beta chains listed below, sequenced in a study of shared clonotypes between healthy human individuals (dated by TCRdb to about 2020). The library was obtained by the immunoSEQ multiplex PCR assay. TCRdb obtained this table from immuneACCESS and retained in-frame rearrangements with V and J assigned. These tables miss some clones; where compared with another copy, unresolved V genes account for less than half of the shortfall, and the remainder is unexplained. The sample has approximately 740,000 clones on record, 74% of them singletons. The ten largest account for over 1.5% of the sample. The sample taken for sequencing was memory CD4+ T cells sorted from blood. The meaning of the sample's cell subset or site label: CD45RA-negative fraction. The receptors were sampled from a woman between 25 and 40 years old in good health.

The V gene is TRBV7-2, the J gene TRBJ2-1; D is unresolved. The CDR3 sequence is 14 residues long. Germline-derived CDR1 and CDR2 are SGHTA and FQGNSA. V was shortened by 1 base and J by 0 bases, with 4 bases between the two germline ends. For the CDR3, the DNA is TGTGCCAGCAGCTTAGGGGGCTCCTACAATGAGCAGTTCTTC. Translating gives CASSLGGSYNEQFF.

The chain recombines TRBV19 with TRBJ2-1; 7 bases are shared with TRBD1. The V and J ends lost 6 bases and 9 bases, in that order; junction bases with no gene match: 17. The CDR3 totals 16 residues. Germline CDR1 reads LNHDA; CDR2 reads SQIVND (reference sequence). CDR3 DNA sequence: TGTGCCAGTAGCCTAGGACAGGCCTTGACCTTTAGTGAGCAGTTCTTC. Its translation: CASSLGQALTFSEQFF. Variable domain in full (rest from reference TRBV19 and TRBJ2-1): DGGITQSPKYLFRKEGQNVTLSCEQNLNHDAMYWYRQDPGQGLRLIYYSQIVNDFQKGDIAEGYSVSREKKESFPLTVTSAQKNPTAFYLCASSLGQALTFSEQFFGPGTRLTVL.

This chain uses TRBV19 with TRBJ1-5; tentative D call: TRBD1 (6 bases). V lost 8 bases to trimming and J lost 7 bases, with 15 bases between them. CDR1 and CDR2 from the germline V gene are LNHDA and SQIVND (reference sequence). The CDR3 spans 13 residues. CDR3 sequence reads: CASQDRLGQPQHF. CDR3 nucleotides: TGTGCCAGTCAGGACAGATTGGGACAGCCCCAGCATTTT.

This clone was seen only once. The chain has TRBV11-3 and TRBJ2-1; TRBD2 agrees at 7 bases. The CDR3 has 16 amino acids. V shed 5 bases, J shed 0 bases, and the junction held 7 bases outside the gene matches. Germline assignment: CDR1 SGHNT and CDR2 YENEEA. CDR3: CASSPGGGSSYNEQFF. DNA of the CDR3: TGTGCCAGCAGCCCCGGTGGCGGGAGCTCCTACAATGAGCAGTTCTTC.

CDR3 sequence: CASRPGVEETQYF. The CDR3 region has the DNA TGCGCCAGCAGACCTGGGGTCGAAGAGACCCAGTACTTC. The chain joins TRBV5-1 to TRBJ2-5, with no clear D. Germline CDR1 reads SGHRS; CDR2 reads YFSETQ. This CDR3 contains 13 residues. V gave up 5 bases and J gave up 3 bases, with 11 bases separating them. Using reference TRBV5-1 and TRBJ2-5 for the parts outside the CDR3, the full variable domain is KAGVTQTPRYLIKTRGQQVTLSCSPISGHRSVSWYQQTPGQGLQFLFEYFSETQRNKGNFPGRFSGRQFSNSRSEMNVSTLELGDSALYLCASRPGVEETQYFGPGTRLLVL.

This chain uses TRBV19 with TRBJ2-5; the D gene is possibly TRBD2 (6 bases). This CDR3 contains 12 residues. CDR1 and CDR2 from the germline V gene are LNHDA and SQIVND (reference sequence). V lost 3 bases and J 5 bases, leaving 7 bases between the germline ends. CDR3 residues: CASSMAGETQYF. As DNA, the CDR3 is TGTGCCAGTAGTATGGCGGGGGAGACCCAGTACTTC.

This clone was observed a few times. The chain recombines TRBV5-1 with TRBJ1-2, with D possibly TRBD1 on 5 matching bases. The CDR3 is 17 amino acids. Germline V CDR1 and CDR2: SGHRS, YFSETQ. Trimming took off 2 bases at V and 4 bases at J, with 21 bases between the two ends. CDR3 protein: CASSFVSGTASGYGYTF. CDR3 coding DNA: TGCGCCAGCAGCTTTGTTTCCGGGACGGCCAGCGGCTATGGCTACACCTTC.

This clone was found many times. Additional DNA sequences in this sample encode the identical CDR3. As DNA, the CDR3 is TGTGCCAGCAGTGAAGGCTCTGGGGCCAACGTCCTGACTTTC. Residues: CASSEGSGANVLTF. The chain uses TRBV6-1 and TRBJ2-6; D unclear. Germline loops: CDR1 MNHNS, CDR2 SASEGT. The CDR3 runs to 14 residues. The V end was cut by 1 base, the J end by 0 bases, with 1 base between.

The chain's CDR3 is CASSVRGEQFF. The CDR3 DNA reads as TGTGCCAGCAGCGTTAGGGGTGAGCAGTTCTTC. This chain joins TRBV5-5 and TRBJ2-1; a possible D gene is TRBD1 (5 bases). The CDR3 covers 11 residues. Trimming stripped 4 bases from V and 9 bases from J, with 8 bases between. Per germline, CDR1 SGHKS and CDR2 YYEKEE (reference sequence).

This clone was counted a few times. V usage is TRBV2 and J usage is TRBJ2-2; 8 nucleotides align to TRBD2. Germline trimming cut 6 bases from V and 1 base from J; bases unmatched to any gene: 4. Germline V CDR1 and CDR2: SNHLY, FYNNEI. The CDR3 loop spans 15 amino acids. For the CDR3, the DNA is TGTGCCAGCAGATCTACTAGCGGGAACACCGGGGAGCTGTTTTTT. Protein: CASRSTSGNTGELFF.

The chain links TRBV30 to TRBJ2-7, with D perhaps TRBD1 (7 bases). CDR1 GTSNPN and CDR2 SVGIG come from the germline V gene (reference sequence). V lost 2 bases, J lost 4 bases, and 15 bases lay in between. The CDR3 is 14 amino acids. CDR3 bases: TGTGCCTGGAGTCGTCAGGGGGGATCGTACGAGCAGTACTTC. Residues: CAWSRQGGSYEQYF.

This clone is termed medium-sized (0.01 to 0.1%). V usage is TRBV28 and J usage is TRBJ2-6, with 8 bases lining up with TRBD1. Looked up from germline, CDR1 is MDHEN and CDR2 is SYDVKM. V gave up 8 bases and J gave up 2 bases; unmatched junction bases: 5. The CDR3 has 15 residues. For the CDR3, the DNA is TGTGCCAGCGTATCCAGGGGGCCTGGGGCCAACGTCCTGACTTTC. As protein: CASVSRGPGANVLTF.

Worth noting for this clone: Additional DNA sequences in this sample encode the identical CDR3. The chain joins TRBV5-1 to TRBJ2-1; D is possibly TRBD2 (5 bases). Germline CDR1 and CDR2: SGHRS and YFSETQ. The length of the CDR3 is 15 residues. V shed 4 bases and J shed 2 bases, with 13 bases lying between them. This CDR3 reads CASSPASGAYNEQFF. Written as DNA, the CDR3 is TGCGCCAGCAGCCCCGCCAGCGGCGCCTACAATGAGCAGTTCTTC.

The chain uses TRBV1 and TRBJ2-3; the table's D call TRBD1 went unverified against the DNA. TRBV1 is designated a pseudogene. The CDR3 contains 16 residues. The DNA of the CDR3 is TGCACCAGCAGCCAACAGGGGACCCTATGTGGAGATACGCAGTATTTT. It translates to CTSSQQGTLCGDTQYF.

This rearrangement joins TRBV18 to TRBJ1-1, with 8 bases lining up with TRBD1. The V gene's germline CDR1 is KGHSH and CDR2 LQKENI. The length of the CDR3 is 14 residues. V lost 6 bases, J lost 2 bases, and 5 bases stayed unmatched. The CDR3 coding sequence is TGTGCCAGCTCGTCAGGGGGCCTAAACACTGAAGCTTTCTTT. The encoded protein is CASSSGGLNTEAFF.

V usage is TRBV28 and J usage is TRBJ2-2; no reliable D call. This CDR3 has 14 amino acids. The V end lost 4 bases, the J end lost 5 bases, and 11 bases lay between the germline ends. The germline CDR1 and CDR2 sequences are MDHEN and SYDVKM. CDR3 sequence reads: CASSSFSRTGELFF. CDR3 DNA: TGTGCCAGCAGTTCCTTCTCTCGGACCGGGGAGCTGTTTTTT.

This sequence joins TRBV6-1 and TRBJ2-1; 10 bases align to TRBD2. From germline, CDR1 is MNHNS and CDR2 SASEGT. Losses at the gene ends were 7 bases for V and 8 bases for J; bases not matched to a gene: 11. The CDR3 runs to 15 residues. CDR3 DNA sequence: TGTGCCAGCACTCCCTCTAGCGGGAGAGGGTATGAGCAGTTCTTC. Residues: CASTPSSGRGYEQFF.

The V and J genes are TRBV5-1 and TRBJ2-7; 11 bases are shared with TRBD2. Germline V gene lookup returns CDR1 SGHRS and CDR2 YFSETQ. The CDR3 loop spans 15 amino acids. J gave up 7 bases and V 2 bases, and 8 bases lay outside the gene matches. CDR3 bases: TGCGCCAGCAGCTTCACCGTAGCGGGAGGGCGGGAGCAGTACTTC. Translated: CASSFTVAGGREQYF.

This clone has only a few counts. The chain recombines TRBV27 with TRBJ2-7; 7 nucleotides align to TRBD1. After removal of 6 bases from V and 0 bases from J, the junction contained 5 bases not matched to a gene. The germline V gene has CDR1 MNHEY and CDR2 SMNVEV (reference sequence). The length of the CDR3 is 14 residues. CDR3 residues: CASSNRGFSYEQYF. In DNA, the CDR3 is TGTGCCAGCAGCAACAGGGGCTTCTCCTACGAGCAGTACTTC.

This clone was counted only a few times. This sequence joins TRBV6-1 and TRBJ2-3; D is ambiguous. CDR3 length equals 11 residues. Germline V gene sequence: CDR1 MNHNS, CDR2 SASEGT. V lost 7 bases and J 7 bases, leaving 9 bases between the germline ends. The CDR3 loop reads CASTVGYTQYF. The CDR3 bases are TGTGCCAGCACGGTCGGCTATACGCAGTATTTT.

This chain joins TRBV19 and TRBJ2-3; D gene ambiguous. Germline loops: CDR1 LNHDA, CDR2 SQIVND (reference sequence). Between the trimmed V and J ends, which lost 6 bases and 1 base, there was a span of 11 bases. The CDR3 loop spans 14 amino acids. This CDR3 reads CASRPPDGTDTQYF. CDR3 nucleotides: TGTGCCAGTAGACCGCCGGACGGCACAGATACGCAGTATTTT.

The CDR3 here is CASIGYGNQPQHF. Written as DNA, the CDR3 is TGTGCCAGCATAGGGTACGGTAATCAGCCCCAGCATTTT. The rearrangement uses TRBV28 and TRBJ1-5, with D hard to call. V was cut by 7 bases and J by 4 bases, with 11 bases left in between. The CDR3 runs 13 residues. Germline CDR1 MDHEN, CDR2 SYDVKM.

This chain joins TRBV7-9 and TRBJ2-3, with a weak D call TRBD2 (5 bases). V dropped 5 bases and J dropped 3 bases, with 12 bases sitting between them. The germline V gene has CDR1 SEHNR and CDR2 FQNEAQ (reference sequence). The CDR3 runs to 14 residues. The CDR3 reads CASSPGIITDTQYF. The CDR3 DNA reads TGTGCCAGCAGCCCGGGGATTATTACAGATACGCAGTATTTT. The entire variable domain, with the rest obtained from reference TRBV7-9 and TRBJ2-3, is as follows: DTGVSQNPRHKITKRGQNVTFRCDPISEHNRLYWYRQTLGQGPEFLTYFQNEAQLEKSRLLSDRFSAERPKGSFSTLEIQRTEQGDSAMYLCASSPGIITDTQYFGPGTRLTVL.

The rearrangement links TRBV19 to TRBJ1-2, with D maybe TRBD1 (6 bases). V lost 3 bases to trimming and J lost 5 bases, with 13 bases between them. This CDR3 contains 14 residues. Germline V gene sequence: CDR1 LNHDA, CDR2 SQIVND (reference sequence). The CDR3 loop is CASSIWRGVYGYTF. The CDR3 DNA is TGTGCCAGTAGTATCTGGAGGGGGGTGTATGGCTACACCTTC.